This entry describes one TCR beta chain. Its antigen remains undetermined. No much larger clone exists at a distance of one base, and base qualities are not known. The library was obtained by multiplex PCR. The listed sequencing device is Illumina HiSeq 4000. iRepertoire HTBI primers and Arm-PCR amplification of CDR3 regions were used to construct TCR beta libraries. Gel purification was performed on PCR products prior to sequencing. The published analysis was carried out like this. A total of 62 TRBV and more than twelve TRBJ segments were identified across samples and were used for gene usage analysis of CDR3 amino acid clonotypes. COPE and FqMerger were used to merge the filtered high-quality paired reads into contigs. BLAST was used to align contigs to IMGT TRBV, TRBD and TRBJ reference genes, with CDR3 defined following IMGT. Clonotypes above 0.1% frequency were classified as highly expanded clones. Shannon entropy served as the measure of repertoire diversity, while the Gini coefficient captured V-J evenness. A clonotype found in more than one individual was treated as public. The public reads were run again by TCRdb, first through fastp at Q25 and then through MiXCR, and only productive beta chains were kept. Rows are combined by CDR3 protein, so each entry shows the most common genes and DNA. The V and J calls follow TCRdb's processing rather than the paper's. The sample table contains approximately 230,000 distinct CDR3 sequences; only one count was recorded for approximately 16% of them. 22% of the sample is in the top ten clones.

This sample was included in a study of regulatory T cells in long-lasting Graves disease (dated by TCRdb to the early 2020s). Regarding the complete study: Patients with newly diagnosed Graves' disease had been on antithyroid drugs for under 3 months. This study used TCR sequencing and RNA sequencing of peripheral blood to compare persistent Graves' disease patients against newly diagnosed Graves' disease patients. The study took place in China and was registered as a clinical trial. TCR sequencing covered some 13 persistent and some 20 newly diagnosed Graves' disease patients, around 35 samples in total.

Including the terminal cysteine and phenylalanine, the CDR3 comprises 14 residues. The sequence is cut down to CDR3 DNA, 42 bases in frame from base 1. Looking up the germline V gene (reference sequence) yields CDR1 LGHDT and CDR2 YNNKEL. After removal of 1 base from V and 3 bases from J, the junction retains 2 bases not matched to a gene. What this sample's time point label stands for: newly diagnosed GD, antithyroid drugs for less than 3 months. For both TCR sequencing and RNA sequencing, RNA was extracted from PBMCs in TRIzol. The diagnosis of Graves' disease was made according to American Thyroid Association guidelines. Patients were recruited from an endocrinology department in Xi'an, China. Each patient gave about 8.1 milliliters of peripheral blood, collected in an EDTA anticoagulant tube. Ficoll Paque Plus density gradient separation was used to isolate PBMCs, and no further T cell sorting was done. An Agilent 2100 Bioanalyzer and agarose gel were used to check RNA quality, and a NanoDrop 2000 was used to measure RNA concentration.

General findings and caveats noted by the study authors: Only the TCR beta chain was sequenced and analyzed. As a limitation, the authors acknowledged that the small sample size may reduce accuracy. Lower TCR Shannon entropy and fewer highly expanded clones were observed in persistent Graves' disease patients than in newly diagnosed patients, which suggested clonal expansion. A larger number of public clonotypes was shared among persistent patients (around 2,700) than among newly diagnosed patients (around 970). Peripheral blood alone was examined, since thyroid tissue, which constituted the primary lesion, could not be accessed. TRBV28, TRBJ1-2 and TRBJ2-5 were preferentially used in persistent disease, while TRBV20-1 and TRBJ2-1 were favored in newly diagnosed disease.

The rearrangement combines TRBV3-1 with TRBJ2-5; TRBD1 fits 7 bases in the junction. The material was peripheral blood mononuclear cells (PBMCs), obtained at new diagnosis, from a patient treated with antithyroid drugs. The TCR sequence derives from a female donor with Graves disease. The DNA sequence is TGTGCCAGCAGCCAAGGGGGGACAGAAGAGACCCAGTACTTC. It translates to CASSQGGTEETQYF.